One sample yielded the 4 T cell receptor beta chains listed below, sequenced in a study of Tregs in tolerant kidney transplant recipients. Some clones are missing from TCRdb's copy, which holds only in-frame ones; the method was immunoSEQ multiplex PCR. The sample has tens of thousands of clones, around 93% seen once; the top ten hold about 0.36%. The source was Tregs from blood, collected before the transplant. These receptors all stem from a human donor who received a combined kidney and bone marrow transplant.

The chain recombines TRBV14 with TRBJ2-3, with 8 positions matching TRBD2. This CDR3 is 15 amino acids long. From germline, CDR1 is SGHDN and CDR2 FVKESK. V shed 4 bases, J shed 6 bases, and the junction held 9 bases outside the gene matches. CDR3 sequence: CASSLRVAGSDTQYF. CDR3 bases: TGTGCCAGCAGCCTACGTGTAGCGGGATCGGATACGCAGTATTTT.

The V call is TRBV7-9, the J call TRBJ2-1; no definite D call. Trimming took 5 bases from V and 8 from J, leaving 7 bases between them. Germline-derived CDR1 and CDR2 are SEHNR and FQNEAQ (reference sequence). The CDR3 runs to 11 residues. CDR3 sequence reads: CASSPRHEQFF. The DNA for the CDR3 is TGTGCCAGCAGCCCCCGGCATGAGCAGTTCTTC.

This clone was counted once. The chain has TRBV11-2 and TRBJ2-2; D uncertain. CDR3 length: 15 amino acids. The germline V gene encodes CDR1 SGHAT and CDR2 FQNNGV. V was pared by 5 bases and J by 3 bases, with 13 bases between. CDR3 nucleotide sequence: TGTGCCAGCAGCCTATCCGGAAGTTACACCGGGGAGCTGTTTTTT. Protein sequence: CASSLSGSYTGELFF.

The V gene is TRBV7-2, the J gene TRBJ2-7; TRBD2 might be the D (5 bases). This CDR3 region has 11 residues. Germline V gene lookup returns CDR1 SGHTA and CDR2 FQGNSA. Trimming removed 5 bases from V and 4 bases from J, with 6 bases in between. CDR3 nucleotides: TGTGCCAGCAGCCCGGGGTACGAGCAGTACTTC. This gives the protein CASSPGYEQYF.